The 28 T cell receptor beta chains below come from one sample, sequenced in a study of Graves' ophthalmopathy and Graves' hyperthyroidism. RNA transcripts provided the template for amplifying TCR beta CDR3 regions. In the first round, RT-PCR was carried out with HTBI primers, and a multiplex PCR formed the second round. TCRdb re-called the multiplex PCR reads with MiXCR, one entry per CDR3 protein. The sample has fewer than 600,000 distinct CDR3 sequences; 14% are singletons. The sequenced material came from blood. These receptors all come from a woman aged 25 to 39 with Graves' ophthalmopathy.

V usage is TRBV28 and J usage is TRBJ2-5; 7 positions agree with TRBD2. Germline lookup yields CDR1 MDHEN and CDR2 SYDVKM. This CDR3 has 14 residues. The V and J ends lost 6 bases and 2 bases, in that order; junction bases with no gene match: 6. The CDR3 coding sequence is TGTGCCAGCAGCCCCCAGCGGGGACAAGAGACCCAGTACTTC. Translating it yields CASSPQRGQETQYF.

Only a few counts were recorded for this clonotype. The chain has TRBV6-1 and TRBJ2-7; D might be TRBD1 (6 bases). V was clipped by 6 bases and J by 6 bases, with 18 bases between them. This CDR3 is 14 amino acids long. The germline CDR1 and CDR2 sequences are MNHNS and SASEGT. CDR3 in amino acids: CASRPLTGSSEQYF. In nucleotides, the CDR3 is TGTGCCAGCAGACCCCTGACAGGATCGTCCGAGCAGTACTTC.

This clonotype was seen many times. V gene TRBV6-5 combines with J gene TRBJ2-2, with 7 bases identical to TRBD1. The ends lost 7 bases at V and 7 bases at J; junction bases unmatched: 3. The CDR3 is 12 amino acids. From germline, CDR1 is MNHEY and CDR2 SVGAGI. In DNA, the CDR3 is TGTGCCAGCATCCACAGGGGCGGGGAGCTGTTTTTT. Translated: CASIHRGGELFF.

This clonotype has at least ten counts. The rearrangement uses TRBV7-3 and TRBJ2-2; no clear D gene. The V gene lost 6 bases and the J gene lost 6 bases, with 14 bases spanning the gap. Germline V gene sequence: CDR1 SGHTA, CDR2 FQGTGA. This CDR3 has 14 amino acids. CDR3 coding DNA: TGTGCCAGCAGTCCCACCGGGCGGTCCGGGGAGCTGTTTTTT. It yields the protein CASSPTGRSGELFF.

This clonotype has just one count. This rearrangement joins TRBV12-5 to TRBJ1-1; 7 nucleotides align to TRBD1. The CDR3 is 13 amino acids. CDR1 and CDR2 from the germline V gene are LGHNT and FRNRAP. V lost 1 base, J lost 6 bases, and 2 bases stayed unmatched. CDR3 nucleotide sequence: TGTGCTAGTGGTTTGGACAGGGGTGCTGAAGCTTTCTTT. Its translation: CASGLDRGAEAFF.

This clonotype was seen ten or more times. The J gene is TRBJ1-5, the V gene TRBV20-1; D not resolved. Trimming removed 2 bases from V and 2 bases from J, with 10 bases in between. The CDR3 has 14 amino acids. Germline CDR1 DFQATT, CDR2 SNEGSKA (reference sequence). The CDR3 nucleotides read TGCAGTGCTAGACCCGGGTCAGGCAATCAGCCCCAGCATTTT. Its protein is CSARPGSGNQPQHF.

CDR3 loop: CATSDPPGLAGLGEQYF. Written as DNA, the CDR3 is TGTGCCACCAGTGACCCTCCGGGACTAGCGGGCCTCGGCGAGCAGTACTTC. The rearrangement links TRBV24-1 to TRBJ2-7; 12 bases line up with TRBD2. This CDR3 region has 17 residues. The J segment lost 6 bases and the V segment lost 4 bases, leaving 12 bases of the junction unmatched. The germline CDR1 and CDR2 sequences are KGHDR and SFDVKD.

This clonotype was seen repeatedly, ten times or more. V gene TRBV6-5 combines with J gene TRBJ1-1, with D hard to call. The germline CDR1 and CDR2 sequences are MNHEY and SVGAGI. CDR3 length equals 15 residues. The V gene lost 0 bases and the J gene lost 6 bases, with 14 bases spanning the gap. The CDR3 region has the DNA TGTGCCAGCAGTTACTCCAACCCGTCGAGGGCTGAAGCTTTCTTT. It yields the protein CASSYSNPSRAEAFF.

This clonotype was found once. V gene TRBV20-1 combines with J gene TRBJ2-2; D is undetermined. The V and J ends lost 6 bases and 5 bases respectively, with 10 bases between them. The CDR3 consists of 12 residues. The germline CDR1 and CDR2 sequences are DFQATT and SNEGSKA (reference sequence). CDR3 sequence: CSAPHLTGELFF. In DNA, the CDR3 is TGCAGTGCACCTCACCTGACCGGGGAGCTGTTTTTT.

This clonotype was observed at least ten times. V and J are TRBV6-1 and TRBJ2-2, with a weak D call TRBD2 (6 bases). This CDR3 spans 14 amino acids. Germline CDR1 MNHNS, CDR2 SASEGT. V shed 7 bases and J shed 3 bases, with 12 bases lying between them. Written as DNA, the CDR3 is TGTGCCAGCACTGGCGGGGCGGACACCGGGGAGCTGTTTTTT. Protein: CASTGGADTGELFF.

The V call is TRBV19, the J call TRBJ2-5; TRBD2 aligns across 16 bases. V dropped 4 bases and J dropped 4; count of bases not matched to a gene: 9. This CDR3 has 18 residues. Per germline, CDR1 LNHDA and CDR2 SQIVND (reference sequence). CDR3: CASSTPGTSGGVGETQYF. The CDR3 DNA sequence: TGTGCCAGTAGTACCCCCGGGACTAGCGGGGGGGTCGGAGAGACCCAGTACTTC.

This clonotype was counted ten times or more. DNA of the CDR3: TGTGCCAGCAGTTCCCACAGGGACAGGGCCCACGGGGAGACCCAGTACTTC. Translation gives CASSSHRDRAHGETQYF. This chain links TRBV12-3 or TRBV12-4 with TRBJ2-5, with 9 bases lining up with TRBD1. V was clipped by 4 bases and J by 5 bases; unmatched bases: 14. The CDR3 sequence is 17 residues long.

This clonotype came up many times. The chain is built from TRBV6-5 and TRBJ1-1; a possible D gene is TRBD1 (6 bases). The CDR3 is 13 amino acids. Germline values: CDR1 MNHEY, CDR2 SVGAGI. V was pared by 4 bases and J by 6 bases, with 12 bases between. The CDR3 is CASSFYRDAEAFF. CDR3 DNA: TGTGCCAGCAGTTTTTACAGGGACGCTGAAGCTTTCTTT.

The chain uses TRBV12-3 or TRBV12-4 and TRBJ2-7; tentative D call: TRBD1 (6 bases). V was trimmed by 6 bases and J by 7 bases, leaving 13 bases between them. CDR3 length: 12 residues. The CDR3 DNA is TGTGCCAGCAGGCCAGGGGCCGGAGAGCAGTACTTC. Translating it yields CASRPGAGEQYF.

The chain combines TRBV7-9 with TRBJ2-7; D is unresolved. Per the germline V gene, CDR1 is SEHNR and CDR2 is FQNEAQ (reference sequence). The CDR3 covers 13 residues. V was shortened by 1 base and J by 7 bases, with 11 bases between the two germline ends. The DNA for the CDR3 is TGTGCCAGCAGCTTAGGGCCGGAATTGGAGCAGTACTTC. Protein: CASSLGPELEQYF.

There are many counts of this clonotype. The chain combines TRBV28 with TRBJ2-4; D gene unclear. The V and J ends lost 3 bases and 8 bases respectively, with 2 bases between them. The CDR3 is 10 amino acids. The germline gives CDR1 MDHEN, CDR2 SYDVKM. The DNA of the CDR3 is TGTGCCAGCAGTTTGCACATTCAGTACTTC. This gives the protein CASSLHIQYF.

This clonotype was seen many times. The V call is TRBV20-1, the J call TRBJ2-4, with D tentatively TRBD1 (5 bases). The CDR3 spans 14 residues. CDR1 and CDR2 from the germline V gene are DFQATT and SNEGSKA (reference sequence). V dropped 3 bases and J dropped 1 base, with 10 bases sitting between them. The CDR3 coding sequence is TGCAGTGCTAGCCAGCACAGGGCCAAAAACATTCAGTACTTC. Translation: CSASQHRAKNIQYF.

The chain uses TRBV2 and TRBJ1-5; D unclear. The CDR3 has 17 residues. Trimming left V 6 bases short and J 0 bases short, with 18 bases between. The germline V gene encodes CDR1 SNHLY and CDR2 FYNNEI. CDR3 sequence: CASRLSPGVFSNQPQHF. CDR3 nucleotide sequence: TGTGCCAGCAGGCTCAGCCCAGGAGTTTTTAGCAATCAGCCCCAGCATTTT.

This clonotype was picked up many times. V gene TRBV6-2 or TRBV6-3 combines with J gene TRBJ2-7, with D possibly being TRBD2 (5 bases). Between the trimmed V and J ends, which lost 6 bases and 6 bases, there was a span of 24 bases. CDR3 length equals 16 residues. Germline assignment: CDR1 MNHEY and CDR2 SVGEGT. CDR3 DNA sequence: TGTGCCAGCAGAGAAAGATTGGCCCTCTTGGCGGGCGAGCAGTACTTC. Its protein product is CASRERLALLAGEQYF.

This clonotype appeared many times. The rearrangement joins TRBV20-1 to TRBJ2-2; D gene ambiguous. This CDR3 has 14 residues. The germline V and J ends were trimmed by 1 base and 5 bases, with 11 bases remaining between them. The germline CDR1 and CDR2 sequences are DFQATT and SNEGSKA (reference sequence). The CDR3 nucleotides are TGCAGTGCTAGAGGTCCCCGTGGGACCGGGGAGCTGTTTTTT. This codes for CSARGPRGTGELFF.

This clonotype was observed at least ten times. The chain uses TRBV28 and TRBJ1-1; D may be TRBD1 (5 bases). The CDR3 is 12 amino acids. V lost 6 bases to trimming and J lost 10 bases, with 15 bases between them. The germline V gene encodes CDR1 MDHEN and CDR2 SYDVKM. For the CDR3, the DNA is TGTGCCAGCAGATCCGGTGGGGGGGGAGCTTTCTTT. Its protein product is CASRSGGGGAFF.

This clonotype was detected ten times or more. Here the CDR3 reads CASGPAETQYF. The CDR3 DNA reads as TGTGCTAGTGGCCCCGCAGAGACCCAGTACTTC. The chain couples TRBV12-5 to TRBJ2-5; the D is unclear. The length of the CDR3 is 11 residues. Germline CDR1 reads LGHNT; CDR2 reads FRNRAP. The V gene lost 6 bases and the J gene lost 4 bases, with 6 bases spanning the gap.

This clonotype was counted ten times or more. The V and J genes are TRBV20-1 and TRBJ2-7; 9 bases agree with TRBD2. J gave up 7 bases and V 3 bases, and 10 bases lay outside the gene matches. CDR1 and CDR2 (germline): DFQATT, SNEGSKA (reference sequence). The CDR3 consists of 14 residues. CDR3 sequence (DNA): TGCAGTGCTAGGGGCGGGAGGGCCTTTACTGAGCAGTACTTC. This codes for CSARGGRAFTEQYF.

Regarding this clonotype: This may be a read error, as it is one base from a much larger clone. V and J are TRBV27 and TRBJ1-6, with TRBD1 identical over 8 bases. Per the germline V gene, CDR1 is MNHEY and CDR2 is SMNVEV (reference sequence). This CDR3 comprises 16 residues. The CDR3: CASSPRQGRDGSHLHF. CDR3 bases: TGTGCCAGCAGTCCCCGACAGGGGAGGGATGGTTCACACCTCCACTTT.

This clonotype has at least ten counts. J is TRBJ2-5 and V is TRBV28; D not certain. Germline V gene data show CDR1 as MDHEN and CDR2 as SYDVKM. Trimming took off 7 bases at V and 2 bases at J, with 17 bases between the two ends. The CDR3 consists of 15 residues. CDR3 nucleotide sequence: TGTGCCAGCATAAAGCGCCTAGGGTTACAAGAGACCCAGTACTTC. The encoded protein is CASIKRLGLQETQYF.

The sample holds a few counts of this clonotype. This may be a read error: a much more frequent sequence differs by one nucleotide. CDR3 DNA sequence: TGCGCCAGCAGCTTGGCCGGGACAGAAAATCAGCCCCAGCATTTT. Its protein is CASSLAGTENQPQHF. The chain recombines TRBV5-1 with TRBJ1-5; TRBD1 matches at 7 bases. The junction had 4 bases not matched to a gene; V was cut back by 0 bases and J by 4 bases. CDR3 length: 15 residues. CDR1 is SGHRS and CDR2 is YFSETQ in the germline V gene.

This clonotype occurred many times. The chain employs TRBV10-2 and TRBJ1-6; D call uncertain. The V and J ends lost 0 bases and 2 bases respectively, with 8 bases between them. The CDR3 spans 16 residues. Germline lookup yields CDR1 WSHSY and CDR2 SAAADI. CDR3 sequence: CASSESREPYNSPLHF. The DNA of the CDR3 is TGCGCCAGCAGTGAGTCTAGGGAACCCTATAATTCACCCCTCCACTTT.

This clonotype was recorded many times. A junction end diverges from the germline sequence, so it may reflect a read error. The V call is TRBV30, the J call TRBJ1-1, with D perhaps matching TRBD1 (5 bases). Germline assignment: CDR1 GTSNPN and CDR2 SVGIG (reference sequence). The CDR3 has 13 residues. CDR3 coding DNA: TGTGCCTGGAGTGTCATTGGACACACCGAAGCTTTCTTT. Encoded protein: CAWSVIGHTEAFF.